A selection of T cell receptor beta chains follows, all from one sample in a study of shared clonotypes between healthy human individuals. The data were produced by immunoSEQ multiplex PCR, yet TCRdb's version contains in-frame clones alone and is incomplete. The sample has 950,000 to 1,300,000 clones, around four fifths seen once. The sequencing input was memory CD4+ T cells sorted from blood. The receptors derive from a young man in good health. CDR3s include the opening cysteine and the closing phenylalanine or tryptophan. The D gene is left open where the match is weak. Clone size is given for some rows only: seen once, a few or many times, or a class if the clone is expanded.

CDR3nt: TGTGCCAGCAGCTCATCAGGGGGCGCCTATGGCTACACCTTC; CDR3aa: CASSSSGGAYGYTF; len: 14; j_gene: TRBJ1-2; v_gene: TRBV7-9; abundance: .; d_gene: TRBD1
CDR3nt: TGTGCCTGGAGTTTCCGGGACAGGAACACTGAAGCTTTCTTT; CDR3aa: CAWSFRDRNTEAFF; len: 14; j_gene: TRBJ1-1; v_gene: TRBV30; abundance: many; d_gene: TRBD1
CDR3nt: TGTGCCAGCAGCCCAGGCGGACGGGGGGGCCTAGAAGGAGATACGCAGTATTTT; CDR3aa: CASSPGGRGGLEGDTQYF; len: 18; j_gene: TRBJ2-3; v_gene: TRBV4-2; abundance: .; d_gene: TRBD2
CDR3nt: TGTGCCAGCAGCCGAACTGCCGGGACTAGCGGGGCAGATACGCAGTATTTT; CDR3aa: CASSRTAGTSGADTQYF; len: 17; j_gene: TRBJ2-3; v_gene: TRBV9; abundance: .; d_gene: TRBD2
CDR3nt: TGTGCCAGCAGCTTAGGGCAGGGCGAAAACTATGGCTACACCTTC; CDR3aa: CASSLGQGENYGYTF; len: 15; j_gene: TRBJ1-2; v_gene: TRBV7-2; abundance: .; d_gene: .
CDR3nt: TGTGCCAGCAGTGATGAACAGGGGGCGCACACCGGGGAGCTGTTTTTT; CDR3aa: CASSDEQGAHTGELFF; len: 16; j_gene: TRBJ2-2; v_gene: TRBV2; abundance: once; d_gene: TRBD1
CDR3nt: TGTGCCAGCAGCTCAAAGGCGATCGTCTCTGGGGCCAACGTCCTGACTTTC; CDR3aa: CASSSKAIVSGANVLTF; len: 17; j_gene: TRBJ2-6; v_gene: TRBV7-3; abundance: .; d_gene: .
CDR3nt: TGTGCCAGCCGGGACGGGGGGGCCAACGTCCTGACTTTC; CDR3aa: CASRDGGANVLTF; len: 13; j_gene: TRBJ2-6; v_gene: TRBV28; abundance: .; d_gene: .
CDR3nt: TGTGCCAGTAGTATGCCCCGGGACAGGGGCCCTTATAACTATGGCTACACCTTC; CDR3aa: CASSMPRDRGPYNYGYTF; len: 18; j_gene: TRBJ1-2; v_gene: TRBV19; abundance: .; d_gene: TRBD1
CDR3nt: TGTGCCAGCAGCCAAGGGACTAGCGCCGATACGCAGTATTTT; CDR3aa: CASSQGTSADTQYF; len: 14; j_gene: TRBJ2-3; v_gene: TRBV4-2; abundance: few; d_gene: TRBD2
CDR3nt: TGTGCCAGCATCCTAGCGGGCCATACCTACGAGCAGTACTTC; CDR3aa: CASILAGHTYEQYF; len: 14; j_gene: TRBJ2-7; v_gene: TRBV2; abundance: .; d_gene: TRBD2
CDR3nt: TGTGCCAGCAGTTTAGTTGCGCGGAATCAGCCCCAGCATTTT; CDR3aa: CASSLVARNQPQHF; len: 14; j_gene: TRBJ1-5; v_gene: TRBV27; abundance: .; d_gene: .
CDR3nt: TGTGCCAGCAGCCCGCAGCTCCCCGGGCAGACCAAAAACATTCAGTACTTC; CDR3aa: CASSPQLPGQTKNIQYF; len: 17; j_gene: TRBJ2-4; v_gene: TRBV7-9; abundance: .; d_gene: .
CDR3nt: TGCGCCAGCAGCCACCTCGATAGTAATGAGCAGTTCTTC; CDR3aa: CASSHLDSNEQFF; len: 13; j_gene: TRBJ2-1; v_gene: TRBV4-1; abundance: once; d_gene: .
CDR3nt: TGTGCCAGCAGACTTCCGGGATCGTATGGCTACACCTTC; CDR3aa: CASRLPGSYGYTF; len: 13; j_gene: TRBJ1-2; v_gene: TRBV6-5; abundance: .; d_gene: .
CDR3nt: TGTGCCTGGAGTGAGACAGGGGGCACTGAAGCTTTCTTT; CDR3aa: CAWSETGGTEAFF; len: 13; j_gene: TRBJ1-1; v_gene: TRBV30; abundance: .; d_gene: TRBD1
CDR3nt: TGTGCCAGCAGCTTGCGGCTGGGGAGCTACGAGCAGTACTTC; CDR3aa: CASSLRLGSYEQYF; len: 14; j_gene: TRBJ2-7; v_gene: TRBV5-5; abundance: .; d_gene: .
CDR3nt: TGTGCCAGCAGCCGGACTAGCGGGGGGGGTGAGCCCCAGTACTTC; CDR3aa: CASSRTSGGGEPQYF; len: 15; j_gene: TRBJ2-5; v_gene: TRBV13; abundance: once; d_gene: TRBD2